These 7 T cell receptor beta chains originate from one sample sequenced in a study of shared clonotypes between healthy human individuals. Clones were sequenced by immunoSEQ multiplex PCR, and TCRdb holds only the in-frame ones, with some missing. This table has about 1 million clones, roughly 75% appearing once. Sample: memory CD4+ T cells sorted from blood. Subset in this sample: CD45RA-negative fraction. Source of these receptors: a man younger than 35 in good health.

The chain joins TRBV23-1 to TRBJ2-7; 8 positions agree with TRBD1. TRBV23-1 is reported as an ORF; its role is uncertain. The V segment lost 0 bases and the J segment 5 bases; nucleotides outside the gene matches: 6. This CDR3 comprises 15 residues. CDR3 loop: CASSQSNRGSDEQYF. The CDR3, as DNA: TGCGCCAGCAGTCAATCCAACAGGGGGTCAGACGAGCAGTACTTC.

This chain joins TRBV10-3 and TRBJ2-7; D is unclear. V was cut by 4 bases and J by 3 bases, with 7 bases left in between. Germline V CDR1 and CDR2: ENHRY, SYGVKD. The CDR3 sequence is 12 residues long. DNA of the CDR3: TGTGCCATCAGTGCTGTGCTCTACGAGCAGTACTTC. The encoded protein is CAISAVLYEQYF.

The chain carries TRBV30 and TRBJ1-6, with D possibly being TRBD1 (5 bases). Between the trimmed V and J ends, which lost 7 bases and 5 bases, there was a span of 9 bases. Germline V gene sequence: CDR1 GTSNPN, CDR2 SVGIG (reference sequence). The CDR3 loop spans 12 amino acids. This chain's CDR3 is CALDTNNSPLHF. Written as DNA, the CDR3 is TGTGCCTTGGACACTAATAATTCACCCCTCCACTTT.

This chain uses TRBV10-1 with TRBJ2-3; D is possibly TRBD1 (5 bases). The CDR3 totals 15 residues. The V and J ends lost 2 bases and 3 bases respectively, with 12 bases between them. Looked up from germline, CDR1 is WNHNN and CDR2 is SYGVQD (reference sequence). For the CDR3, the DNA is TGCGCCAGCAGTGAGCTAGGGGATACTACAGATACGCAGTATTTT. Its protein is CASSELGDTTDTQYF.

The chain uses TRBV27 and TRBJ2-1, with 10 nucleotides matching TRBD1. V was clipped by 5 bases and J by 7 bases; unmatched bases: 5. This CDR3 region has 14 residues. Germline CDR1 MNHEY, CDR2 SMNVEV (reference sequence). CDR3 bases: TGTGCCAGCAGTATCCGGGACAGGGGTAATGAGCAGTTCTTC. It encodes CASSIRDRGNEQFF.

This clone was found a few times. The chain uses TRBV9 and TRBJ1-5, with 7 bases fitting TRBD1. Germline CDR1 is SGDLS and CDR2 is YYNGEE. The V gene end was trimmed by 0 bases and the J gene end by 2 bases; junction bases not matched to a gene: 5. There are 16 residues in the CDR3. The CDR3 spells CASSVGLDRGNQPQHF. CDR3 sequence (DNA): TGTGCCAGCAGCGTAGGTCTAGACAGGGGCAATCAGCCCCAGCATTTT.

V and J are TRBV29-1 and TRBJ1-2; maybe TRBD1 (5 bases). V lost 2 bases and J lost 7, with 11 bases in between. CDR1 and CDR2 (germline): SQVTM, ANQGSEA. The CDR3 covers 12 residues. In DNA, the CDR3 is TGCAGCGTTGAATTTTGGGGCTCTGGCTACACCTTC. It is translated as CSVEFWGSGYTF.